This T cell receptor beta chain stems from a study of control samples from healthy donors and cancer patients. V was clipped by 2 bases and J by 7 bases, with 12 bases between them. This CDR3 has 15 amino acids. Germline V lookup: CDR1 SGHTA, CDR2 FQGNSA. Using immunoSEQ multiplex PCR, the repertoire was profiled, and TCRdb retains in-frame clones only, with some absent. This sample has about 92,000 clones, with roughly 78% found just once. This chain joins TRBV7-2 and TRBJ1-6; no clear D. Material: blood. The clonotype was recovered from a woman aged 55-70 years in good health. The DNA of the CDR3 is TGTGCCAGCAGCTTAACGCCTGATAACAATTCACCCCTCCACTTT. This sequence encodes CASSLTPDNNSPLHF.